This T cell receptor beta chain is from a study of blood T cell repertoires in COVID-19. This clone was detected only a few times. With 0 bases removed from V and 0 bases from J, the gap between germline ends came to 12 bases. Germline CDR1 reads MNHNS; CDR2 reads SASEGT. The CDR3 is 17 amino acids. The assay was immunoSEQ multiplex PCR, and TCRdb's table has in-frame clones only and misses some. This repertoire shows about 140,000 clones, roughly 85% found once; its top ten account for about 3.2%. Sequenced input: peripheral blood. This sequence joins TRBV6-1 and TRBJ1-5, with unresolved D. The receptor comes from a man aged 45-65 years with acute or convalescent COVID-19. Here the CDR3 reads CASSEAHRRYSNQPQHF. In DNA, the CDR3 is TGTGCCAGCAGTGAAGCCCACCGGAGATATAGCAATCAGCCCCAGCATTTT.